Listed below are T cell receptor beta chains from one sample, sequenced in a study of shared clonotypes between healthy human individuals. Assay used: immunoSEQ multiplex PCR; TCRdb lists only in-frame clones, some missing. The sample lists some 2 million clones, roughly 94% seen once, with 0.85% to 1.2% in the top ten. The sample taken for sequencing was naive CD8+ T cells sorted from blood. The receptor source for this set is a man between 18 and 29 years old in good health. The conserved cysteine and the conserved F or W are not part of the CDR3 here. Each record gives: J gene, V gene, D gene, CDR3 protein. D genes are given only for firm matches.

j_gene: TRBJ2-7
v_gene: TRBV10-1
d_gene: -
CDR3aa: ASSDDSYEQY

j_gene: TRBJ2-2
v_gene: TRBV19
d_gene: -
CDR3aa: ASSIISRGELF

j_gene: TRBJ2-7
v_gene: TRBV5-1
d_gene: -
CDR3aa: ASKKLGTLEQY

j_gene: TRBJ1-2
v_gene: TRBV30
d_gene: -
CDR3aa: AWSEYREANYGYT

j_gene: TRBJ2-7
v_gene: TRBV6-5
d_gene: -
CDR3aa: ASSYSGGVVSYEQY

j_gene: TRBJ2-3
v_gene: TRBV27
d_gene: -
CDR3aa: ASSLGPSSTDTQY

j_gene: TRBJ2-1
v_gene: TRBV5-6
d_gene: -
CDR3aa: ASSLGGGPYNEQF

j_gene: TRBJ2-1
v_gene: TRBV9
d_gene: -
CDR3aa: ASSVDGGIYNEQF

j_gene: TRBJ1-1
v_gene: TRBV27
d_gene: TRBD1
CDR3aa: ASSLIPQGAGTEAF

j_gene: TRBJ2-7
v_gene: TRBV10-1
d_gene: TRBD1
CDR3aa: ASSAGTGEQY

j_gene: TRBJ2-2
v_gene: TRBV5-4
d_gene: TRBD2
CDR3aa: ASSSGLANDGELF

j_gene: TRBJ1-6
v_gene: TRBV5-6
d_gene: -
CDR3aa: ASSIDRLSYNSPLH

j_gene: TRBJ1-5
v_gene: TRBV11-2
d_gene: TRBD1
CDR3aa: ASSRTGDSNQPQH

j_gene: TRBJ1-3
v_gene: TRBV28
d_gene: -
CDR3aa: ASNRGTSSGNTIY

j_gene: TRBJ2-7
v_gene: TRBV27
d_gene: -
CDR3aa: ASSLSNRAYEQY

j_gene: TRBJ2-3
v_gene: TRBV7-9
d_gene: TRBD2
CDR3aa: ASSLVLFLAGGTDTQY

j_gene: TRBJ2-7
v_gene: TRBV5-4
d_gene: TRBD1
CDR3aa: ASSSGTGGYEQY

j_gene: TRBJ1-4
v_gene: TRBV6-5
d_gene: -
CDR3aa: ASRGANEKLF

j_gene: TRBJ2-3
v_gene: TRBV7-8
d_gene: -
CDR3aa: ASSLAHGQRGADTQY

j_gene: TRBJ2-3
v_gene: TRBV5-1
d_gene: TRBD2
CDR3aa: ASTQPGLAGSAPSTDTQY

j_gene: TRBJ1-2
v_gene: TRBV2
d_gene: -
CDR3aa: ALRQTNYGYT

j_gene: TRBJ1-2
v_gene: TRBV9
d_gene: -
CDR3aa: ASSVAGSSHYGYT

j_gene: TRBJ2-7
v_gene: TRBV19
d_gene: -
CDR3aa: ASSMEVDTYEQY

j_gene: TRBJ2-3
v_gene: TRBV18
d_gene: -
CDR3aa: ASSPGTRSPSTDTQY